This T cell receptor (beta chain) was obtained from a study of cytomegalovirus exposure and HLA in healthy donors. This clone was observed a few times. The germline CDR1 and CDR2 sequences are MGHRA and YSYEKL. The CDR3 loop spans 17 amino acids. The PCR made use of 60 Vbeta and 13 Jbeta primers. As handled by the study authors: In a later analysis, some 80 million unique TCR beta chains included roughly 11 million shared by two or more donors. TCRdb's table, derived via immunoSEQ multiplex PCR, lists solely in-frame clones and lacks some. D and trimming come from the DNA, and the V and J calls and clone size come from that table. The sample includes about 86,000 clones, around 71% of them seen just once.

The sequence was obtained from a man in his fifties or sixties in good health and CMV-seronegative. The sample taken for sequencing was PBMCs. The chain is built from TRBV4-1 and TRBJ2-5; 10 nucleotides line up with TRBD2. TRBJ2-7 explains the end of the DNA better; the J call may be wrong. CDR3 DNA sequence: TGCGCCAGCAGCCGGATCCAGGGGCTAGCGGGAGCGGACGAGCAGTACTTC. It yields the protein CASSRIQGLAGADEQYF.